A selection of T cell receptor beta chains follows, all from one sample in a study of cytomegalovirus exposure and HLA in healthy donors. Generated by immunoSEQ multiplex PCR, the TCRdb table keeps only in-frame clones and is missing some. This sample yields over 85,000 clones, of which 60% to 80% are seen a single time; approximately 3.8% belongs to the top ten. Sample: PBMCs. All receptors come from a woman aged 35 to 49 in good health and CMV-seronegative. The CDR3 runs from the conserved cysteine through the conserved F or W. D genes are given only for firm matches. Only part of the rows carry a size: once, few, many, or a class if the clone is expanded.

.	TRBV4-2	TRBJ1-6	once	CASSQDQAVHAGPLHF	TGTGCCAGCAGCCAAGATCAGGCAGTCCATGCAGGTCCCCTCCACTTT
.	TRBV6-5	TRBJ1-6	.	CASSPDFSYNSPLHF	TGTGCCAGCAGTCCGGACTTCTCCTATAATTCACCCCTCCACTTT
TRBD2	TRBV6-5	TRBJ2-3	.	CASSRLAGFTDTQYF	TGTGCCAGTTCACGACTAGCGGGGTTCACAGATACGCAGTATTTT
.	TRBV5-4	TRBJ2-6	.	CASSFRGYSGANVLTF	TGTGCCAGCAGCTTCAGGGGTTACTCTGGGGCCAACGTCCTGACTTTC
TRBD2	TRBV7-2	TRBJ2-7	.	CASSARGVGAGGTYEQYF	TGTGCCAGCAGCGCCCGGGGCGTGGGAGCGGGGGGAACCTACGAGCAGTACTTC
TRBD1	TRBV5-1	TRBJ1-3	.	CASSLMGNRGGNTIYF	TGCGCCAGCAGCTTGATGGGTAACAGGGGTGGAAACACCATATATTTT
.	TRBV4-1	TRBJ1-1	few	CASSPPGHLNTEAFF	TGCGCCAGCAGCCCGCCGGGACACCTGAACACTGAAGCTTTCTTT
TRBD2	TRBV7-2	TRBJ2-7	.	CASKETGTSGHEQYF	TGTGCCAGCAAGGAGACCGGGACTAGCGGGCACGAGCAGTACTTC
.	TRBV27	TRBJ2-5	.	CASSREFLKETQYF	TGTGCCAGCAGTCGGGAGTTTCTAAAAGAGACCCAGTACTTC
.	TRBV4-3	TRBJ1-1	.	CASSQETFSNTEAFF	TGCGCCAGCAGCCAAGAAACTTTTTCGAACACTGAAGCTTTCTTT
TRBD1	TRBV28	TRBJ2-3	.	CASSLLRDRTDTQYF	TGTGCCAGCAGTTTATTGAGGGACAGAACAGATACGCAGTATTTT
.	TRBV28	TRBJ2-5	.	CASSFGFTETQYF	TGTGCCAGCAGTTTCGGGTTTACGGAGACCCAGTACTTC
.	TRBV30	TRBJ2-1	.	CAWSSIGVGAYNEQFF	TGTGCCTGGAGTTCGATTGGCGTAGGAGCTTACAATGAGCAGTTCTTC
TRBD2	TRBV4-3	TRBJ2-1	medium-sized	CASSPGLDYNEQFF	TGCGCCAGCAGCCCAGGACTAGACTACAATGAGCAGTTCTTC
.	TRBV7-2	TRBJ2-5	.	CASSLVPETQYF	TGTGCCAGCAGCTTAGTTCCGGAGACCCAGTACTTC
TRBD1	TRBV29-1	TRBJ1-1	.	CSGSPGQVNTEAFF	TGCAGCGGCTCTCCGGGACAGGTGAACACTGAAGCTTTCTTT
.	TRBV30	TRBJ2-3	.	CAWTRGYTDTQYF	TGTGCCTGGACTAGGGGCTACACAGATACGCAGTATTTT
.	TRBV12-5	TRBJ2-2	.	CASGLVQSTGELFF	TGTGCTAGTGGTTTGGTACAGTCCACCGGGGAGCTGTTTTTT
.	TRBV15	TRBJ2-5	.	CATSRDRDYQETQYF	TGTGCCACCAGCAGAGACCGGGACTACCAAGAGACCCAGTACTTC